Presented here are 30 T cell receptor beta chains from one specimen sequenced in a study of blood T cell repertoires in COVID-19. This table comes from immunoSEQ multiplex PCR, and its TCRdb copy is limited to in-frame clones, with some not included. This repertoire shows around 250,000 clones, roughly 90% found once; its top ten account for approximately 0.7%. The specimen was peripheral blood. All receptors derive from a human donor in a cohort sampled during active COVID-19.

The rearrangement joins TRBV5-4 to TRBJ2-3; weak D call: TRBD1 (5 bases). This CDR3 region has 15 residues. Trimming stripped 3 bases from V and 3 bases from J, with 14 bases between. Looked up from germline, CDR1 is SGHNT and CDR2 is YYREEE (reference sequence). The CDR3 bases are TGTGCCAGCAGCTCACCCCAGGGAAGGACAGATACGCAGTATTTT. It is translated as CASSSPQGRTDTQYF.

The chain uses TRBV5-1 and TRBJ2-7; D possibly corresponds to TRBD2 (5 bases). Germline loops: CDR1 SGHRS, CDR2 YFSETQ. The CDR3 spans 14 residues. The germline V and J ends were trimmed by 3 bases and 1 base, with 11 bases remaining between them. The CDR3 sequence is CASSWETSSYEQYF. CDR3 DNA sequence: TGCGCCAGCAGCTGGGAGACATCTTCCTACGAGCAGTACTTC. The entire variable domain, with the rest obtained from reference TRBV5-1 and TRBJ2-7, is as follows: KAGVTQTPRYLIKTRGQQVTLSCSPISGHRSVSWYQQTPGQGLQFLFEYFSETQRNKGNFPGRFSGRQFSNSRSEMNVSTLELGDSALYLCASSWETSSYEQYFGPGTRLTVT.

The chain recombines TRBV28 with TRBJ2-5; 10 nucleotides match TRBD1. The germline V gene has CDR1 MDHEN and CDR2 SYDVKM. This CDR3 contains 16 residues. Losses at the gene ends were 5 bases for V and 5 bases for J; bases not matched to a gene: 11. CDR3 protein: CASSHRQGAIIETQYF. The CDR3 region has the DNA TGTGCCAGCAGTCATAGACAGGGGGCTATAATTGAGACCCAGTACTTC.

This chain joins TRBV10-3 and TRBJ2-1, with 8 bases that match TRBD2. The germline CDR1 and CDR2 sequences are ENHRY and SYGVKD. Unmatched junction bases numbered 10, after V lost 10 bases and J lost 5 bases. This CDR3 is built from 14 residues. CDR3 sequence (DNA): TGTGCCACCGCCGGACTAGCAAGAAACAATGAGCAGTTCTTC. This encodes CATAGLARNNEQFF.

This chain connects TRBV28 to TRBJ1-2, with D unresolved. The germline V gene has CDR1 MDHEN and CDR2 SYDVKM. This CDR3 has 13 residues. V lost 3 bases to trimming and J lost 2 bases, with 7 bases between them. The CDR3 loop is CASSFHMNYGYTF. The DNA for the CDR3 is TGTGCCAGCAGTTTCCACATGAACTATGGCTACACCTTC.

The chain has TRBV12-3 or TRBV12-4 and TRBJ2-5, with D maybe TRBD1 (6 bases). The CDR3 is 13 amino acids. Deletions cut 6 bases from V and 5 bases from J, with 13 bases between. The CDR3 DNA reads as TGTGCCAGCAGCAGGGGTGGGTACGAGACCCAGTACTTC. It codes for CASSRGGYETQYF.

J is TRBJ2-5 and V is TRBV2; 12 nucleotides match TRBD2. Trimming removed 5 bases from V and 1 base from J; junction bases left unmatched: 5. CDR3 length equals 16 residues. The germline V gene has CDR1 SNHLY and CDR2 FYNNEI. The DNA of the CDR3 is TGTGCCAGCAGTCCCGGACTAGCGGGGATCCAAGAGACCCAGTACTTC. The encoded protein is CASSPGLAGIQETQYF.

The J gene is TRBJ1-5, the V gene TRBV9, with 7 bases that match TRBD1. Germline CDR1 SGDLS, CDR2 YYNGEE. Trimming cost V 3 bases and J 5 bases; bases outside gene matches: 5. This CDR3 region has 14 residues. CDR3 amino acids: CASSETGIYQPQHF. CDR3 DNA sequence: TGTGCCAGCAGCGAGACAGGGATCTATCAGCCCCAGCATTTT. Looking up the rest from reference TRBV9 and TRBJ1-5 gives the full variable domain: DSGVTQTPKHLITATGQRVTLRCSPRSGDLSVYWYQQSLDQGLQFLIQYYNGEERAKGNILERFSAQQFPDLHSELNLSSLELGDSALYFCASSETGIYQPQHFGDGTRLSIL.

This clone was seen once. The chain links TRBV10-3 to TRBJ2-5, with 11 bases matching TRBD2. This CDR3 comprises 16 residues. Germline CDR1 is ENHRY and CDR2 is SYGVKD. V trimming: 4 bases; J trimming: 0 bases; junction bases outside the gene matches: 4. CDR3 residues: CAISALLAGDQETQYF. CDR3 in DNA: TGTGCCATCAGTGCACTACTAGCGGGGGACCAAGAGACCCAGTACTTC.

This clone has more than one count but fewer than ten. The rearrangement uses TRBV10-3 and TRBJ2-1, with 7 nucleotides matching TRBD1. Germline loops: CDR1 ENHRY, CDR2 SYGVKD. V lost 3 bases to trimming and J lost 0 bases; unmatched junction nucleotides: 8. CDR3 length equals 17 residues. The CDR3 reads CAISDRQGRGSYNEQFF. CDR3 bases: TGTGCCATCAGTGACCGACAGGGACGGGGCTCCTACAATGAGCAGTTCTTC.

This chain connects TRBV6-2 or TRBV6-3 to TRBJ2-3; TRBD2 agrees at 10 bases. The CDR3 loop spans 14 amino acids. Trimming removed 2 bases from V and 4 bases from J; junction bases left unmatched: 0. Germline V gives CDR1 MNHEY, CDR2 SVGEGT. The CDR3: CASSYGTSADTQYF. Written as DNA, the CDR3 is TGTGCCAGCAGTTACGGGACTAGCGCAGATACGCAGTATTTT.

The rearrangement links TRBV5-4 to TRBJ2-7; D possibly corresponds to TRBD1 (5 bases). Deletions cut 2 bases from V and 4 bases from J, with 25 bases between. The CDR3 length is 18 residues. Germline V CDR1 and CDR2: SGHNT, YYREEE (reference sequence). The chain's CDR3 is CASSFGRANSRHLYEQYF. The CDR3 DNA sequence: TGTGCCAGCAGCTTCGGCAGGGCTAATAGTCGACATCTATACGAGCAGTACTTC.

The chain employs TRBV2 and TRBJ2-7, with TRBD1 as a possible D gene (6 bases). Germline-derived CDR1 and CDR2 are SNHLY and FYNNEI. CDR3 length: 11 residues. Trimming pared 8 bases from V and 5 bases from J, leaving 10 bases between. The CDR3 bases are TGTGCCAGCCGGAAGGGGGACGAGCAGTACTTC. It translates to CASRKGDEQYF.

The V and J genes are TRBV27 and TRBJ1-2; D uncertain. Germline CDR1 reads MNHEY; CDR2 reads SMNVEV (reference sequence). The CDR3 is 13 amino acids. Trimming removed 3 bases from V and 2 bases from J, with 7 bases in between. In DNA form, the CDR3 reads TGTGCCAGCAGTTTGTCCGTAAACTATGGCTACACCTTC. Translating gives CASSLSVNYGYTF.

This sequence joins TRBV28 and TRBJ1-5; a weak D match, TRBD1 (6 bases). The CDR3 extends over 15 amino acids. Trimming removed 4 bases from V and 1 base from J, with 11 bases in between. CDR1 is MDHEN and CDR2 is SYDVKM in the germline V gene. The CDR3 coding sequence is TGTGCCAGCAGTTCCCAGGGGCTGAGCAATCAGCCCCAGCATTTT. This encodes CASSSQGLSNQPQHF.

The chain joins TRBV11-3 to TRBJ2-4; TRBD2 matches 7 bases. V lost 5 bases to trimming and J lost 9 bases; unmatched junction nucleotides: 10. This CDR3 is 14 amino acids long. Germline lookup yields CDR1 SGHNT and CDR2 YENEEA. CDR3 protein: CASSPQGGGGIQYF. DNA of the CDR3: TGTGCCAGCAGCCCCCAGGGCGGGGGTGGCATTCAGTACTTC.

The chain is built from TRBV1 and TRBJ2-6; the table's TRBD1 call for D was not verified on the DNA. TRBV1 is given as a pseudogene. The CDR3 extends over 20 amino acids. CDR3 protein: CTSITGTGGSTVSGANVLTF. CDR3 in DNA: TGCACCAGCATTACCGGGACAGGGGGCTCAACTGTGTCTGGGGCCAACGTCCTGACTTTC.

CDR3 nucleotides: TGTGCCAGCAGTCGACAGGGCCCCTATAGCAATCAGCCCCAGCATTTT. It encodes CASSRQGPYSNQPQHF. V usage is TRBV6-2 or TRBV6-3 and J usage is TRBJ1-5; 7 nucleotides agree with TRBD1. The CDR3 length is 16 residues. The germline CDR1 and CDR2 sequences are MNHEY and SVGEGT. V gave up 5 bases and J gave up 0 bases; unmatched junction bases: 7.

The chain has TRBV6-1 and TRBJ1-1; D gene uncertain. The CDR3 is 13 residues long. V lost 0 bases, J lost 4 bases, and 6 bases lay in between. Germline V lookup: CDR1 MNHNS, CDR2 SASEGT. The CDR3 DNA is TGTGCCAGCAGTGAAGCGGCCGTCACTGAAGCTTTCTTT. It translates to CASSEAAVTEAFF.

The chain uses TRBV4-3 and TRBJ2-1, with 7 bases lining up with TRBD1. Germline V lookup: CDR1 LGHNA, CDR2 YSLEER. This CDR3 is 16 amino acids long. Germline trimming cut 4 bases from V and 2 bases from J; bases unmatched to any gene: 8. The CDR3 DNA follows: TGCGCCAGCAGCCGGGCTAGGGGGCGAACCTACAATGAGCAGTTCTTC. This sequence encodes CASSRARGRTYNEQFF.

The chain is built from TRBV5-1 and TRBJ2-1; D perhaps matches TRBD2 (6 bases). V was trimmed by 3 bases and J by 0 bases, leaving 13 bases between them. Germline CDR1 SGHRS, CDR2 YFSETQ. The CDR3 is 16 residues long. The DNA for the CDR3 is TGCGCCAGCAGCTCTGGAGGGTCCGGCTCCTACAATGAGCAGTTCTTC. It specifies CASSSGGSGSYNEQFF.

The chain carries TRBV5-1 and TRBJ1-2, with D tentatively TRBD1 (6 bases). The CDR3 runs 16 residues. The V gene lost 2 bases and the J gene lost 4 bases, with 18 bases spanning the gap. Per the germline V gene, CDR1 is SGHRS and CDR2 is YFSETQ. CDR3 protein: CASSFTATLDSYGYTF. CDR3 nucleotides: TGCGCCAGCAGCTTTACGGCCACCTTGGACAGCTATGGCTACACCTTC.

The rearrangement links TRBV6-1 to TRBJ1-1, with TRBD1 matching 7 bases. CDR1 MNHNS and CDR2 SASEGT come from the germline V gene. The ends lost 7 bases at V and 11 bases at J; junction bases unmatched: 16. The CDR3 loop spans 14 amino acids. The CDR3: CASTQGEGAMRAFF. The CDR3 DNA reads TGTGCCAGCACTCAGGGTGAGGGGGCAATGAGGGCTTTCTTT.

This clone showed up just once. The CDR3 here is CASSQGRGPNYGYTF. The CDR3 DNA reads as TGCGCCAGCAGCCAAGGGAGGGGCCCTAACTATGGCTACACCTTC. The V call is TRBV4-3, the J call TRBJ1-2, with D perhaps TRBD1 (5 bases). This CDR3 region has 15 residues. The ends were cut back, 1 base at V and 0 bases at J, with 9 bases in the middle. The germline gives CDR1 LGHNA, CDR2 YSLEER.

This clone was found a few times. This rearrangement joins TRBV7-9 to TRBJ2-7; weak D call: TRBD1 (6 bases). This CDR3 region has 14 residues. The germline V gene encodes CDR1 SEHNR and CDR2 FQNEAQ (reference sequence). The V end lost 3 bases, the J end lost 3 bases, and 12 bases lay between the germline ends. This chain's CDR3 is CASSFRTQGYEQYF. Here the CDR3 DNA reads TGTGCCAGCAGCTTTCGGACACAGGGCTACGAGCAGTACTTC. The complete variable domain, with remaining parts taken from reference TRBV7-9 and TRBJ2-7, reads DTGVSQNPRHKITKRGQNVTFRCDPISEHNRLYWYRQTLGQGPEFLTYFQNEAQLEKSRLLSDRFSAERPKGSFSTLEIQRTEQGDSAMYLCASSFRTQGYEQYFGPGTRLTVT.

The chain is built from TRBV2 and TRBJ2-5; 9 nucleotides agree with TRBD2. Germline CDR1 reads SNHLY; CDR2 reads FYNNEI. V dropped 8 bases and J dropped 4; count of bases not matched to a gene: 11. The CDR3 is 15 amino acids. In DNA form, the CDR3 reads TGTGCCAGCCAGAGCGGCGGGGGGGCCGGAGAGACCCAGTACTTC. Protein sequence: CASQSGGGAGETQYF. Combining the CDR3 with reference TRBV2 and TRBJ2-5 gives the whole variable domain EPEVTQTPSHQVTQMGQEVILRCVPISNHLYFYWYRQILGQKVEFLVSFYNNEISEKSEIFDDQFSVERPDGSNFTLKIRSTKLEDSAMYFCASQSGGGAGETQYFGPGTRLLVL.

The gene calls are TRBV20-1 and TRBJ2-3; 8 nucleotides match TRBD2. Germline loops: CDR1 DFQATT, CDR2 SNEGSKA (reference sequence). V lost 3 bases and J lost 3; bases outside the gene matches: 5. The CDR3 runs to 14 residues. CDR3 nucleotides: TGCAGTGCTAGTCCCCGGGGGGGGACAGATACGCAGTATTTT. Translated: CSASPRGGTDTQYF.

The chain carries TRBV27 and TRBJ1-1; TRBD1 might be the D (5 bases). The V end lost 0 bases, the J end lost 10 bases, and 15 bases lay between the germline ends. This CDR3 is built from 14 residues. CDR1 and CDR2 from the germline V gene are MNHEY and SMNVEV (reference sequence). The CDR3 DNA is TGTGCCAGCAGTTTATCGATCGGACATCCTGGAGCTTTCTTT. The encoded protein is CASSLSIGHPGAFF.

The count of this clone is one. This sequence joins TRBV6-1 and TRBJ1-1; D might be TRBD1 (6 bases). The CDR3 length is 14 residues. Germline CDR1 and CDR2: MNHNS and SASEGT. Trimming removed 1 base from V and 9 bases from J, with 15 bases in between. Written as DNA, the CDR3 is TGTGCCAGCAGTGAAGGGACACGGACAGCTAAAGCTTTCTTT. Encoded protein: CASSEGTRTAKAFF.

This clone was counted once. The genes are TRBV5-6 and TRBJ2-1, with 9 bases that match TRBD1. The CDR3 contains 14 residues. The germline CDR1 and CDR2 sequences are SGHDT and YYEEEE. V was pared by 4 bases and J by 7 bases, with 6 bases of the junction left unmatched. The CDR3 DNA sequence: TGTGCCAGCAGCCCCGGGACAGGGTGGAATGAGCAGTTCTTC. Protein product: CASSPGTGWNEQFF.